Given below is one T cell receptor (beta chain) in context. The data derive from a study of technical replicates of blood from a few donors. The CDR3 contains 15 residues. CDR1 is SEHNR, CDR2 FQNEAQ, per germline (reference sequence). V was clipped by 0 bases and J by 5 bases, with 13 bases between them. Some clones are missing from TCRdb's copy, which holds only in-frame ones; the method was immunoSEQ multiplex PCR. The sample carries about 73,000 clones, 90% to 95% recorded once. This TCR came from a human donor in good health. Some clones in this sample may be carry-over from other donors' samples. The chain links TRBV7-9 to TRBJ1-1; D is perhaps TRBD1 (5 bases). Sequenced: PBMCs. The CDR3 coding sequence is TGTGCCAGCAGCTTAGCGTGGCCTGGGGGGACTGAAGCTTTCTTT. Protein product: CASSLAWPGGTEAFF.